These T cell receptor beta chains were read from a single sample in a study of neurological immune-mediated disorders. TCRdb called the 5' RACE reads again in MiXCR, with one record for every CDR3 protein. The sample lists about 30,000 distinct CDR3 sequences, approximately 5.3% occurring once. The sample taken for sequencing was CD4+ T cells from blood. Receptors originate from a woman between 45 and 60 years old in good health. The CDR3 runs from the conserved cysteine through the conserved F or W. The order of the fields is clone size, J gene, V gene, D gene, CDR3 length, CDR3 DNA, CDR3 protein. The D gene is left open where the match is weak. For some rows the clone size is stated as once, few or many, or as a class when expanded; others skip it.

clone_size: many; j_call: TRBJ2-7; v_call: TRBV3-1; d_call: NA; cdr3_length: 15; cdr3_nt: TGTGCCAGCAGCCTCCGGTTCGCGGGATCCGACGAGCAGTACTTC; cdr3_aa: CASSLRFAGSDEQYF
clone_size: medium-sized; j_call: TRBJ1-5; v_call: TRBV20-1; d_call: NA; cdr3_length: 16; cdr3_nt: TGCAGTGCTAGACGGCGGGGGGAAGGGGGCAATCAGCCCCAGCATTTT; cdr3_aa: CSARRRGEGGNQPQHF
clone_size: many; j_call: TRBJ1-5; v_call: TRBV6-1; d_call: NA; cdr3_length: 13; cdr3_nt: TGTGCCATCAACCGGGCGGGCAATCAGCCCCAGCATTTT; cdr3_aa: CAINRAGNQPQHF
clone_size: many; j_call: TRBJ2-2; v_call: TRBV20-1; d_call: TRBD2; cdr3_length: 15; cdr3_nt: TGCAGTGCTTCCGGCGGGGGGGGACGTACCGGGGAGCTGTTTTTT; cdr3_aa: CSASGGGGRTGELFF
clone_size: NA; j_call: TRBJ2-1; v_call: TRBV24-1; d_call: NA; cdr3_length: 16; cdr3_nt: TGTGCCACCAGTGGGACCCAGCGCACCCTCTACAATGAGCAGTTCTTC; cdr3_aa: CATSGTQRTLYNEQFF
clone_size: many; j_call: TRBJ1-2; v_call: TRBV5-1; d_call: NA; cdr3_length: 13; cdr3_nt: TGCGCCAGCAGCTTGGAACGGACCTATGGCTACACCTTC; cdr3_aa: CASSLERTYGYTF
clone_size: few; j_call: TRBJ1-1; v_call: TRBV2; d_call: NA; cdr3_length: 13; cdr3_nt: TGTGCCAGCACCACAGGGATGAACACTGAAGCTTTCTTT; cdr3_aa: CASTTGMNTEAFF
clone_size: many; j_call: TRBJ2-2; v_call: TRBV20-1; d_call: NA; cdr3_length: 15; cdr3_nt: TGCAGTGCTAGAGATCATGGAAAAAACACCGGGGAGCTGTTTTTT; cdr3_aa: CSARDHGKNTGELFF
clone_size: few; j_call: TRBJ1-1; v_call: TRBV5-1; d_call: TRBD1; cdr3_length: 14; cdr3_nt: TGCGCCAGCAGCATAGAATCCACAGGGGGTGAAGCTTTCTTT; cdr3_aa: CASSIESTGGEAFF
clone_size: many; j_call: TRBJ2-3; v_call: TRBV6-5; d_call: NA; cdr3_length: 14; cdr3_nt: TGTGCCCCGGCGGGATCTTATAGCACAGATACGCAGTATTTT; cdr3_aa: CAPAGSYSTDTQYF
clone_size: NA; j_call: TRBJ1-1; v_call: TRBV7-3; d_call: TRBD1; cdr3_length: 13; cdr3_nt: TGTGCCAGCAGCCTACAGGGGAACTCTGAAGCTTTCTTT; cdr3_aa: CASSLQGNSEAFF
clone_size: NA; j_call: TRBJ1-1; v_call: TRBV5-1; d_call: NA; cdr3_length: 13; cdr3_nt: TGCGCCAGCAGCAAGGGGGAGAACACTGAAGCTTTCTTT; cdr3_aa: CASSKGENTEAFF
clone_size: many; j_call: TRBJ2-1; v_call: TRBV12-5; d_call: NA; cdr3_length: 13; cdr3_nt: TGTGCTAGTGGTCCGTCGGGTAGCAATGAGCAGTTCTTC; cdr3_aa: CASGPSGSNEQFF
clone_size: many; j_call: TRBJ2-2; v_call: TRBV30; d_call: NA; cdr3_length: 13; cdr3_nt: TGTGCCTGGAGTCGCAGCCCCACCGGGGAGCTGTTTTTT; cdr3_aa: CAWSRSPTGELFF
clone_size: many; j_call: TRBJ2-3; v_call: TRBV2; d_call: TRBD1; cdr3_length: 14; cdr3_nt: TGTGCCAGCGGGGCGACAGGGACCTTCCCCACGCAGTATTTT; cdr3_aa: CASGATGTFPTQYF
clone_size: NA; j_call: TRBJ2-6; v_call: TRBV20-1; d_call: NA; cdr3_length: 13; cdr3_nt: TGCAGTGGGGTGTCCTCTGGGGCCAACGTCCTGACTTTC; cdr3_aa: CSGVSSGANVLTF
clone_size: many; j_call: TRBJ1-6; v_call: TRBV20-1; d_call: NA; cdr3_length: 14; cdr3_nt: TGCAGTGCTAGTATGGGGGCCGATAATTCACCCCTCCACTTT; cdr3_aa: CSASMGADNSPLHF
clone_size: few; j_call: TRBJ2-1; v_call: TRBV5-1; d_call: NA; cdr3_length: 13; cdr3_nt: TGCGCCAGCAGCTTGCTAATCCGCCAGGAGCAGTTCTTC; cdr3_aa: CASSLLIRQEQFF
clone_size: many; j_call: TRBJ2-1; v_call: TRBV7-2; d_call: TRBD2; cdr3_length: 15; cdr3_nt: TGTGCCAGCAGCTTAATGGCGGGAGGGACCGGGGAGCAGTTCTTC; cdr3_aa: CASSLMAGGTGEQFF
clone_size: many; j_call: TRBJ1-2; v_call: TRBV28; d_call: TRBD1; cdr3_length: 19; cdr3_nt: TGTGCCAGCAAGGACAGGGGTTTCAGGGGCTCTGTATCACAATATGGCTACACCTTC; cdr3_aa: CASKDRGFRGSVSQYGYTF
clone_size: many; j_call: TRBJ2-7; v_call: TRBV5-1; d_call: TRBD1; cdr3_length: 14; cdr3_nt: TGCGCCAGCAGCTGGGGACAGGGTCAAAACGAGCAGTACTTC; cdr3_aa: CASSWGQGQNEQYF
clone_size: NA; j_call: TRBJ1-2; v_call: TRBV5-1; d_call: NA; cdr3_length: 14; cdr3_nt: TGCGCCAGCAGCCTGGACGGCCGGACGAGCGGCTACACCTTC; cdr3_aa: CASSLDGRTSGYTF
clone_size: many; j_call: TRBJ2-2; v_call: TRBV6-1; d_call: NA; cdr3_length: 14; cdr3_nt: TGTGCCACCCGAGGGGCGAGTAACACCGGGGAGCTGTTTTTT; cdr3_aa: CATRGASNTGELFF
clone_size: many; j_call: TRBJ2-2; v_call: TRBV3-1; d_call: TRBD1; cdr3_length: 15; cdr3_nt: TGTGCCAGCAGCCAGGGACAGACGAACACCGGGGAGCTGTTTTTT; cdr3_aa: CASSQGQTNTGELFF
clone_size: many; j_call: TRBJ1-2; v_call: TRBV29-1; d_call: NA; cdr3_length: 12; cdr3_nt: TGCAGCGTTGGGGGTTCCAGTAGCGGCTACACCTTC; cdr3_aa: CSVGGSSSGYTF
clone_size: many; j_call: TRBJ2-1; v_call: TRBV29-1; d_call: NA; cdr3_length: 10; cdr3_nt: TGCAGCGGACAGCACAATGAGCAGTTCTTC; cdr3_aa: CSGQHNEQFF
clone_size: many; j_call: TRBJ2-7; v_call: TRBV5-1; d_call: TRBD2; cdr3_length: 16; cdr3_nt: TGCGCCAGCAGCTTGGTGCCCAGCGGGGGGGCTTACGAGCAGTACTTC; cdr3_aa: CASSLVPSGGAYEQYF
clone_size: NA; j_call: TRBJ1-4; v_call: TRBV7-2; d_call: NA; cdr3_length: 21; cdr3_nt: NA; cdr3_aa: CASSFYICSASAGPRNEKLFF
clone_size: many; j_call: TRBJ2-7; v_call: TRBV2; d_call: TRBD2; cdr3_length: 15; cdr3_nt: TGTGCCACCAAACCCGTGGGAGGGGAAAAAGGCGAGCAGTACTTC; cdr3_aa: CATKPVGGEKGEQYF
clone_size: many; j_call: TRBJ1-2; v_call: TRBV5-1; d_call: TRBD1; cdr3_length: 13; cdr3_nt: TGCGCCAGCAGCTTCACAGGGGTAAACGGCTACACCTTC; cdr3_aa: CASSFTGVNGYTF
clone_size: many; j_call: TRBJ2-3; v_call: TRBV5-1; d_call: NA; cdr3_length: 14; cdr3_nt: TGCGCCAGCAGCTTGTACCTCGGCACAGATACGCAGTATTTT; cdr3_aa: CASSLYLGTDTQYF
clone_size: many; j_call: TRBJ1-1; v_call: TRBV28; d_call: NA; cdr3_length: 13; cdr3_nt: TGTGCCAGCAGTTTAGACGGCCACACTGAAGCTTTCTTT; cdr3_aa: CASSLDGHTEAFF
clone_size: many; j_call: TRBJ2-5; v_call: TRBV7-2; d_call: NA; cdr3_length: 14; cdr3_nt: TGTGCCAGCAGCCCAGGACTATCGGGGAAGACCCAGTACTTC; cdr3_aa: CASSPGLSGKTQYF
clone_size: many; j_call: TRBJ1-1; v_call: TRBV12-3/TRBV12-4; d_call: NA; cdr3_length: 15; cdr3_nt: TGTGCCAGCAGTCCTACAGGTGGTTCGAACACTGAAGCTTTCTTT; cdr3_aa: CASSPTGGSNTEAFF
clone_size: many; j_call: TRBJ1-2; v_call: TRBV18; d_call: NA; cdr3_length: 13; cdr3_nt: TGTGCCAGCTCACCCGGGACGGACTATGGCTACACCTTC; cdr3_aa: CASSPGTDYGYTF
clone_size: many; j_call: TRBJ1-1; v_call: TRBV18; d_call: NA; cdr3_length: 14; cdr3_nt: TGTGCCAGCTCACTTGGGACTGACTTTACTGAAGCTTTCTTT; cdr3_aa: CASSLGTDFTEAFF
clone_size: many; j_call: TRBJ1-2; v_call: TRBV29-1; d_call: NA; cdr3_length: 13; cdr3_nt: TGCAGCGTTGAATGGGGTGGAGGTGTTGGCTACACCTTC; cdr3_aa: CSVEWGGGVGYTF
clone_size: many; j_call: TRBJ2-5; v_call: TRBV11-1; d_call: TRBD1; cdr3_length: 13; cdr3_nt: TGTGCCAGCAGTCGGGACAGGGACGAGACCCAGTACTTC; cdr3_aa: CASSRDRDETQYF